The 3 T cell receptor beta chains reported below all come from one sample, sequenced in a study of blood T cell repertoires in COVID-19. Clones were sequenced by immunoSEQ multiplex PCR, and TCRdb holds only the in-frame ones, with some missing. The data contain 95,000 to 110,000 clones, about 90% of them singletons. The sample taken for sequencing was peripheral blood. These receptors were collected from a man aged 50-59 years in a cohort sampled during active COVID-19.

The chain links TRBV19 to TRBJ1-6; tentative D call: TRBD1 (6 bases). There are 17 residues in the CDR3. Deletions cut 1 base from V and 7 bases from J, with 17 bases between. Germline values: CDR1 LNHDA, CDR2 SQIVND (reference sequence). The CDR3 spells CASSIGMGAGANSPLHF. The CDR3 DNA reads TGTGCCAGTAGTATAGGCATGGGGGCAGGGGCAAATTCACCCCTCCACTTT.

The chain links TRBV10-3 to TRBJ1-2, with unresolved D. This CDR3 contains 15 residues. V lost 4 bases to trimming and J lost 1 base, with 13 bases between them. Germline V CDR1 and CDR2: ENHRY, SYGVKD. The CDR3 region is CAISGGGGNNYGYTF. DNA for the CDR3: TGTGCCATCAGTGGAGGTGGCGGAAATAACTATGGCTACACCTTC.

The chain employs TRBV5-8 and TRBJ2-5, with 11 bases lining up with TRBD1. Germline CDR1 SGHTS, CDR2 YDEGEE. The CDR3 is 14 amino acids. The V gene end was trimmed by 3 bases and the J gene end by 3 bases; junction bases not matched to a gene: 1. The CDR3 region has the DNA TGTGCCAGCAGCTGGGGACAGGGGGAAGAGACCCAGTACTTC. This codes for CASSWGQGEETQYF.